This entry concerns a single T cell receptor (beta chain). As originally analysed: Quantification of nucleated cells was approximated via reference gene primer amplification. Repertoires were generated with immunoSEQ multiplex PCR, while TCRdb's copy carries only in-frame clones and drops some. Clone size and V and J calls were adopted from that table, with D and trimming inferred from the DNA. Of about 150,000 clones listed, 65% to 90% are singletons. These data originate in a study of blood T cell repertoires in COVID-19. Study summary: COVID-19 samples collected from the United States, Italy and Spain covered acute and convalescent phases.

In Seattle, patients joined the study during active infection and were tracked longitudinally. V was shortened by 3 bases and J by 7 bases, with 18 bases between the two germline ends. Germline V gene sequence: CDR1 MNHEY, CDR2 SMNVEV (reference sequence). The CDR3 length is 15 residues. This sequence was found in a woman aged 55-70 years with COVID-19, enrolled during active disease. The V and J genes are TRBV27 and TRBJ1-2; possible D gene TRBD1, 6 bases. Sequencing was done on a sample of peripheral blood. DNA of the CDR3: TGTGCCAGCAGTTTGAATTACCGGACAGAGAGTGGCTACACCTTC. This gives the protein CASSLNYRTESGYTF.